These T cell receptor beta chains were read from a single sample in a study of T-cell memory formation after mild COVID-19. Each CDR3 protein is one row after TCRdb ran MiXCR on the 5' RACE reads. The table shows about 400,000 distinct CDR3 sequences, with more than 20% occurring only once. Sequenced material: PBMCs or a T cell subset sorted from them (not recorded which). These receptors all stem from an adult woman who had mild COVID-19 (a few samples of this study predate the infection). Cell type and time point are not known. The CDR3 runs from the conserved cysteine through the conserved F or W. The D gene is left open where the match is weak. Size is omitted from some rows. Given values are once, few, many or a class for expanded clones.

cdr3_nt cdr3_aa j_call clone_size v_call d_call
TGCGCCAGCAGCCAAGTTAGCGGGGGGGAAATGTTCTTC CASSQVSGGEMFF TRBJ2-1 few TRBV4-3 TRBD2
TGTGCCAGCAGCCCATGGGACACCGGGCACACCGATACGCAGTATTTT CASSPWDTGHTDTQYF TRBJ2-3 - TRBV9 -
TGTGCCAGCATGAGGGCCTCACAGGCTGGAAACACCATATATTTT CASMRASQAGNTIYF TRBJ1-3 - TRBV6-1 -
TGTGCCAGCAGTTACAGGGGGCGCTGGAATGGCTACACCTTC CASSYRGRWNGYTF TRBJ1-2 - TRBV6-5 TRBD1
TGTGCCAGCCGGAATTATAGCAATCAGCCCCAGCATTTT CASRNYSNQPQHF TRBJ1-5 - TRBV19 -
TGTGCCAGCAGTCCAGGAGGGTTGGGGAACACTGAAGCTTTCTTT CASSPGGLGNTEAFF TRBJ1-1 few TRBV12-3/TRBV12-4 -
TGTGCCAGCAGCCAAGATTGGGGGAGTTCCAATGAGCAGTTCTTC CASSQDWGSSNEQFF TRBJ2-1 - TRBV14 -
TGTGCCAGCAGCTCATTAAGACAGGGGGCCACCGGGGAGCTGTTTTTT CASSSLRQGATGELFF TRBJ2-2 few TRBV11-2 TRBD1
TGCAGTGCCCCTTCGGGGGCCGGGGAGCTGTTTTTT CSAPSGAGELFF TRBJ2-2 few TRBV20-1 -
TGCGCCAGCAGCTTCACATCGGGGGGGGCGGACGAGCAGTACTTC CASSFTSGGADEQYF TRBJ2-7 - TRBV5-1 TRBD2
TGCGCCAGCAGCGCCCAGTCTTCTCTTCCGTACGAGCAGTACTTC CASSAQSSLPYEQYF TRBJ2-7 - TRBV5-1 -
TGTGCCAGCAGTTGGACAGGGGGGAGCGAGCAGTACTTC CASSWTGGSEQYF TRBJ2-7 many TRBV27 TRBD1
TGCGCCAGCAGCCCCGGGACAAATATAAAAAAAGATACGCAGTATTTT CASSPGTNIKKDTQYF TRBJ2-3 - TRBV5-1 -
TGCAGTGCTAGAGACCCAGCTTCTAGCGTAGTACTTGTGGATACGCAGTATTTT CSARDPASSVVLVDTQYF TRBJ2-3 - TRBV20-1 -
TGCAGCGTTGAATCGGCGGGCGGCACAGATACGCAGTATTTT CSVESAGGTDTQYF TRBJ2-3 many TRBV29-1 -
TGTGCCAGCACCGAAAAGGGGGTTTGGACTGAAGCTTTCTTT CASTEKGVWTEAFF TRBJ1-1 few TRBV14 -
TGCAGTGCTAGCCACAGAAAAGAGACCCAGTACTTC CSASHRKETQYF TRBJ2-5 few TRBV20-1 -
TGCGCCAGCAGCTCGGGGATTGGGGCCAACGTCCTGACTTTC CASSSGIGANVLTF TRBJ2-6 few TRBV5-1 -
TGTGCCAGCAGCCCGGAGGGAAGGGTCCAAGAGACCCAGTACTTC CASSPEGRVQETQYF TRBJ2-5 few TRBV7-3 -
TGTGCCAGCAGCCCAAGGGGACAGGGTATTGGTGGTAGCAATCAGCCCCAGCATTTT CASSPRGQGIGGSNQPQHF TRBJ1-5 - TRBV7-9 TRBD1
TGTGCCAGCAGTGACTCGAGTGATACGCAGTATTTT CASSDSSDTQYF TRBJ2-3 few TRBV6-4 -
TGTGCCAGCAGTGAAGAACCCAGGGGAAACACCATATATTTT CASSEEPRGNTIYF TRBJ1-3 - TRBV6-1 -
TGCGCCAGCAGCCAAGCTGGCGGGGGGGCATCTGATACGCAGTATTTT CASSQAGGGASDTQYF TRBJ2-3 - TRBV4-1 TRBD2
TGTGCCACCAGTGATCTCCCGGGACAGGGTGACTATGGCTACACCTTC CATSDLPGQGDYGYTF TRBJ1-2 few TRBV24-1 TRBD1
TGTGCCAGCAGTCCGCGTACGTCCTACGAGCAGTACTTC CASSPRTSYEQYF TRBJ2-7 few TRBV7-9 -
TGTGCCAGCTCACGATCGGGACAGCCTTTTGAAAAACTGTTTTTT CASSRSGQPFEKLFF TRBJ1-4 few TRBV18 TRBD1
TGTGCCAGCTCACCGGGAGCGGCGAGGACTGAAGCTTTCTTT CASSPGAARTEAFF TRBJ1-1 few TRBV18 -
TGTGCCAGCAGTTACCTAACGGGACAGGTTATCTACGAGCAGTACTTC CASSYLTGQVIYEQYF TRBJ2-7 - TRBV6-2/TRBV6-3 TRBD1
TGTGCCAGCAGCTCCGGGACTCGCTCCTACGAGCAGTACTTC CASSSGTRSYEQYF TRBJ2-7 - TRBV7-9 -
TGTGCCAGCAGTTTGGGACGGGAAAATCAGCCCCAGCATTTT CASSLGRENQPQHF TRBJ1-5 few TRBV12-3/TRBV12-4 -
TGCAGCGTTGAAAGGCAGTACAATGAGCAGTTCTTC CSVERQYNEQFF TRBJ2-1 - TRBV29-1 -
TGTGCCACCAGCAGTACGAGGACAGGTGATATGAACACTGAAGCTTTCTTT CATSSTRTGDMNTEAFF TRBJ1-1 few TRBV15 TRBD1
TGTGCCAGCACCCGCTCGGGACAGGGAAGTGGCTACACCTTC CASTRSGQGSGYTF TRBJ1-2 - TRBV7-9 TRBD1
TGTGCCAGCGGCGAGAGGGGATATGGCTACACCTTC CASGERGYGYTF TRBJ1-2 few TRBV9 -
TGTGCCAGCAGACTCGGACGAATGAGCTCCTACGAGCAGTACTTC CASRLGRMSSYEQYF TRBJ2-7 - TRBV6-2/TRBV6-3 -
TGTGCCAGCAGCTTGGGTTGGGGGAGATCCTACAATGAGCAGTTCTTC CASSLGWGRSYNEQFF TRBJ2-1 - TRBV5-4 -
TGCGCCAGCAGCTTGGACAGGGCAAGCTCCTCCAAAGCTTTCTTT CASSLDRASSSKAFF TRBJ1-1 - TRBV5-1 -
TGCGCCAGCAGCGTAGATACCTACGAGCAGTACTTC CASSVDTYEQYF TRBJ2-7 - TRBV4-1 -
TGCGCCAGCAGCCCTTCGTATCGGGGTGGGGAGACCCAGTACTTC CASSPSYRGGETQYF TRBJ2-5 once TRBV5-1 -
TGTGCCAGCAGCGCAACTATAACACACCAAGCTTTCTTT CASSATITHQAFF TRBJ1-1 - TRBV7-3 -
TGTGCCAGCAGCGACCTGAGGATGGCCGGGGCCAACGTCCTGACTTTC CASSDLRMAGANVLTF TRBJ2-6 - TRBV9 -
TGCGCCAGCAGCCTGGCAGACAGAGGGAGCACAGATACGCAGTATTTT CASSLADRGSTDTQYF TRBJ2-3 few TRBV5-1 -
TGTGCCAGTAGCGACCTAGCGGTTAAGAACATTCAGTACTTC CASSDLAVKNIQYF TRBJ2-4 - TRBV19 TRBD2
TGTGCCAGCAGCTTGGAAAGACTAGCGGGAGAATTGTCCGGGGAGCTGTTTTTT CASSLERLAGELSGELFF TRBJ2-2 few TRBV5-6 TRBD2
TGCAGTGCTAGAGATCGGCGAACAGGGGGTAATTCACCCCTCCACTTT CSARDRRTGGNSPLHF TRBJ1-6 - TRBV20-1 TRBD1
TGCGCCAGCAGCTTGGCAGCGGGAAACACCGGGGAGCTGTTTTTT CASSLAAGNTGELFF TRBJ2-2 - TRBV5-1 TRBD2
TGTGCCAGCACACCACCGGGGAGCTCCTACAATGAGCAGTTCTTC CASTPPGSSYNEQFF TRBJ2-1 few TRBV7-9 -
TGTGCCAGCACCCTCGGGACTCTCGGCACAGATACGCAGTATTTT CASTLGTLGTDTQYF TRBJ2-3 few TRBV9 -
TGTGCCAGCAGCCAAGACGGGCGGTTTGCCACTGAAGCTTTCTTT CASSQDGRFATEAFF TRBJ1-1 - TRBV3-1 -
TGCGCCAGCAGCCAAGGGGGGACGATCGGGGAGACCCAGTACTTC CASSQGGTIGETQYF TRBJ2-5 few TRBV4-1 -
TGTGCCAGCAGCCTTATGTCTCGGGGACCAGATACGCAGTATTTT CASSLMSRGPDTQYF TRBJ2-3 - TRBV7-8 -
TGCAGCGCCCGCGGTTCGAACTATGAAAAACTGTTTTTT CSARGSNYEKLFF TRBJ1-4 - TRBV29-1 -